The 32 T cell receptor beta chains in this list originate from one sample, sequenced in a study of cytomegalovirus exposure and HLA in healthy donors. Use of 60 Vbeta and 13 Jbeta primers characterized the PCR. Repertoires were generated with immunoSEQ multiplex PCR, while TCRdb's copy carries only in-frame clones and drops some. In the table there are about 110,000 clones, over 70% of which are singletons. Sequencing was performed on PBMCs. These receptors were taken from a man in his forties in good health and CMV-seronegative.

The table lists this clone with a few counts. The CDR3 region is CASSLMTSGLYEQYF. Written as DNA, the CDR3 is TGTGCCAGCAGCTTGATGACTAGCGGGCTCTACGAGCAGTACTTC. The genes are TRBV5-4 and TRBJ2-7; 10 bases line up with TRBD2. J gave up 3 bases and V 1 base, and 4 bases lay outside the gene matches. The germline CDR1 and CDR2 sequences are SGHNT and YYREEE (reference sequence). This CDR3 has 15 residues.

CDR3 protein: CASSIDLRGAKNIQYF. The DNA of the CDR3 is TGTGCCAGTAGTATAGATCTCCGGGGGGCCAAAAACATTCAGTACTTC. The chain combines TRBV19 with TRBJ2-4; tentatively, D is TRBD2 (6 bases). The length of the CDR3 is 16 residues. The V and J ends lost 0 bases and 1 base respectively, with 10 bases between them. The germline V gene encodes CDR1 LNHDA and CDR2 SQIVND (reference sequence).

The chain is built from TRBV7-6 and TRBJ2-3, with D perhaps matching TRBD1 (5 bases). CDR1 and CDR2 (germline): SGHVS, FNYEAQ. This CDR3 comprises 15 residues. Trimming shortened V by 4 bases and J by 6 bases, and 17 bases separated the two germline ends. The CDR3 loop reads CASSYSAQGSDTQYF. The DNA of the CDR3 is TGTGCCAGCAGCTATTCCGCGCAGGGAAGTGATACGCAGTATTTT. Filled out from reference TRBV7-6 and TRBJ2-3, the complete variable domain reads GAGVSQSPRYKVTKRGQDVALRCDPISGHVSLYWYRQALGQGPEFLTYFNYEAQQDKSGLPNDRFSAERPEGSISTLTIQRTEQRDSAMYRCASSYSAQGSDTQYFGPGTRLTVL.

V gene TRBV5-1 combines with J gene TRBJ2-3, with D perhaps TRBD1 (6 bases). The CDR3 spans 15 residues. Deletions cut 4 bases from V and 2 bases from J, with 14 bases between. Germline CDR1 is SGHRS and CDR2 is YFSETQ. The CDR3 region is CASSRRTVTTDTQYF. The DNA of the CDR3 is TGCGCCAGCAGCCGCCGGACAGTTACCACAGATACGCAGTATTTT.

The V call is TRBV9, the J call TRBJ2-5, with D unclear. Trimming stripped 4 bases from V and 3 bases from J, with 22 bases between. Germline assignment: CDR1 SGDLS and CDR2 YYNGEE. The CDR3 spans 17 residues. The CDR3 loop reads CASSHSSNSGREETQYF. The CDR3 bases are TGTGCCAGCAGCCATTCCTCTAACTCTGGTCGTGAAGAGACCCAGTACTTC.

The V and J genes are TRBV7-9 and TRBJ2-1; D gene uncertain. The CDR3 is 14 amino acids. Per germline, CDR1 SEHNR and CDR2 FQNEAQ (reference sequence). V lost 5 bases, J lost 9 bases, and 17 bases lay in between. CDR3: CASSPFPRSPEQFF. CDR3 bases: TGTGCCAGCAGCCCATTTCCTAGATCACCTGAGCAGTTCTTC.

This clone was seen many times. The chain is built from TRBV9 and TRBJ2-7; possible D gene TRBD1, 6 bases. The germline V gene encodes CDR1 SGDLS and CDR2 YYNGEE. V gave up 0 bases and J gave up 2 bases, with 12 bases separating them. This CDR3 comprises 15 residues. The CDR3 here is CASSVEVGATYEQYF. DNA for the CDR3: TGTGCCAGCAGCGTAGAGGTGGGGGCGACCTACGAGCAGTACTTC.

This chain uses TRBV15 with TRBJ1-1; TRBD1 matches at 7 bases. This CDR3 region has 15 residues. Germline-derived CDR1 and CDR2 are LNHNV and YYDKDF (reference sequence). Trimming removed 7 bases from V and 1 base from J; junction bases left unmatched: 9. CDR3 loop: CATTGRTGENTEAFF. As DNA, the CDR3 is TGTGCCACCACCGGGCGGACAGGAGAGAACACTGAAGCTTTCTTT.

The table lists this clone with a few counts. CDR3 in DNA: TGTGCCTGGAGTGTGAGATTTAGCAATCAGCCCCAGCATTTT. As protein: CAWSVRFSNQPQHF. The rearrangement uses TRBV30 and TRBJ1-5, with D uncertain. This CDR3 spans 14 amino acids. Germline CDR1 reads GTSNPN; CDR2 reads SVGIG (reference sequence). The V and J ends lost 0 bases and 0 bases respectively, with 6 bases between them.

This clone has a handful of counts. The CDR3 DNA reads as TGTGCCTGGAGTAGGACAGGGGATGACGAGCAGTACTTC. It is translated as CAWSRTGDDEQYF. This sequence joins TRBV30 and TRBJ2-7, with 9 bases aligning to TRBD1. The length of the CDR3 is 13 residues. V lost 2 bases, J lost 5 bases, and 4 bases stayed unmatched. From germline, CDR1 is GTSNPN and CDR2 SVGIG (reference sequence).

This clone was picked up a small number of times. V usage is TRBV5-1 and J usage is TRBJ1-2; maybe TRBD1 (5 bases). V lost 1 base and J 8 bases, leaving 21 bases between the germline ends. The CDR3 totals 16 residues. Per germline, CDR1 SGHRS and CDR2 YFSETQ. CDR3 in DNA: TGCGCCAGCAGCTTGCCTCTGGGGGGGGATCACCGGGGCTACACCTTC. It is translated as CASSLPLGGDHRGYTF.

The chain couples TRBV4-2 to TRBJ1-4; 9 bases fit TRBD1. Germline CDR1 LGHNA, CDR2 YNFKEQ. Trimming removed 3 bases from V and 7 bases from J; junction bases left unmatched: 6. This CDR3 contains 15 residues. CDR3: CASSHPDRGREKLFF. Here the CDR3 DNA reads TGTGCCAGCAGCCACCCGGACAGGGGACGTGAAAAACTGTTTTTT.

This chain joins TRBV30 and TRBJ2-7, with TRBD2 as a possible D gene (5 bases). The V gene lost 2 bases and the J gene lost 7 bases, with 33 bases spanning the gap. Germline lookup yields CDR1 GTSNPN and CDR2 SVGIG (reference sequence). The CDR3 sequence is 19 residues long. This chain's CDR3 is CAWSTIRSGRRWVREEQYF. The CDR3 coding sequence is TGTGCCTGGAGTACAATCAGATCCGGTCGGCGGTGGGTGAGGGAGGAGCAGTACTTC.

The V and J genes are TRBV18 and TRBJ1-1; D is unresolved. This CDR3 is 15 amino acids long. The germline V gene encodes CDR1 KGHSH and CDR2 LQKENI. With 2 bases removed from V and 2 bases from J, the gap between germline ends came to 12 bases. The CDR3 loop reads CASSPSGRQNTEAFF. The CDR3 DNA reads as TGTGCCAGCTCACCATCCGGGAGGCAAAACACTGAAGCTTTCTTT.

The CDR3 spells CASSLPRDYPGDEQYF. CDR3 bases: TGTGCCAGCAGCTTACCCCGGGACTATCCGGGGGACGAGCAGTACTTC. The chain is built from TRBV5-4 and TRBJ2-7; 7 bases map to TRBD2. Germline trimming cut 2 bases from V and 5 bases from J; bases unmatched to any gene: 13. The CDR3 contains 16 residues. CDR1 SGHNT and CDR2 YYREEE come from the germline V gene (reference sequence).

V gene TRBV30 combines with J gene TRBJ2-7; the D gene is possibly TRBD1 (5 bases). V was trimmed by 1 base and J by 2 bases, leaving 9 bases between them. This CDR3 is 13 amino acids long. CDR1 and CDR2 (germline): GTSNPN, SVGIG (reference sequence). This chain's CDR3 is CAWSEGAAYEQYF. The CDR3 DNA reads as TGTGCCTGGAGTGAAGGGGCCGCCTACGAGCAGTACTTC.

The rearrangement links TRBV15 to TRBJ2-7, with TRBD1 matching over 7 bases. Germline CDR1 reads LNHNV; CDR2 reads YYDKDF (reference sequence). V shed 1 base and J 3 bases; nucleotides not matched to a gene: 3. There are 14 residues in the CDR3. The CDR3 coding sequence is TGTGCCACCAGCAGAGGACAGGGTTTCTACGAGCAGTACTTC. Its protein is CATSRGQGFYEQYF. The entire variable domain, with the rest obtained from reference TRBV15 and TRBJ2-7, is as follows: DAMVIQNPRYQVTQFGKPVTLSCSQTLNHNVMYWYQQKSSQAPKLLFHYYDKDFNNEADTPDNFQSRRPNTSFCFLDIRSPGLGDTAMYLCATSRGQGFYEQYFGPGTRLTVT.

This sequence joins TRBV11-2 and TRBJ2-2, with D possibly matching TRBD1 (5 bases). Germline V gene sequence: CDR1 SGHAT, CDR2 FQNNGV. There are 16 residues in the CDR3. Trimming took off 4 bases at V and 1 base at J, with 13 bases between the two ends. CDR3 amino acids: CASSSVPQGNTGELFF. The CDR3 bases are TGTGCCAGCAGCTCCGTCCCCCAGGGGAACACCGGGGAGCTGTTTTTT.

V is TRBV4-2 and J is TRBJ2-1; D is possibly TRBD2 (5 bases). Trimming pared 1 base from V and 6 bases from J, leaving 7 bases between. The CDR3 spans 13 residues. CDR1 is LGHNA and CDR2 is YNFKEQ in the germline V gene. The CDR3 DNA is TGTGCCAGCAGCCAAGTTAGCGCCAATGAGCAGTTCTTC. Protein sequence: CASSQVSANEQFF.

This sequence joins TRBV5-1 and TRBJ2-5; 9 nucleotides agree with TRBD1. The germline CDR1 and CDR2 sequences are SGHRS and YFSETQ. This CDR3 contains 14 residues. J gave up 5 bases and V 6 bases, and 8 bases lay outside the gene matches. CDR3 amino acids: CASKSQGAWETQYF. CDR3 nucleotide sequence: TGCGCCAGCAAGTCACAGGGGGCGTGGGAGACCCAGTACTTC. Based on the CDR3 plus reference TRBV5-1 and TRBJ2-5, the full variable domain is KAGVTQTPRYLIKTRGQQVTLSCSPISGHRSVSWYQQTPGQGLQFLFEYFSETQRNKGNFPGRFSGRQFSNSRSEMNVSTLELGDSALYLCASKSQGAWETQYFGPGTRLLVL.

V and J are TRBV28 and TRBJ2-1; possibly TRBD2 for D (5 bases). V lost 5 bases to trimming and J lost 8 bases, with 16 bases between them. This CDR3 region has 14 residues. In germline, CDR1 is MDHEN, CDR2 SYDVKM. CDR3 DNA: TGTGCCAGCAGTCCACGGGCCCGGCGGGATGAGCAGTTCTTC. Translated: CASSPRARRDEQFF.

This clone came up once. The chain joins TRBV7-2 to TRBJ2-7; 12 nucleotides line up with TRBD1. The CDR3 has 16 amino acids. V gave up 2 bases and J gave up 6 bases; unmatched junction bases: 8. Germline CDR1 and CDR2: SGHTA and FQGNSA. This CDR3 is CASSLMGDRGRGEQYF. CDR3 nucleotide sequence: TGTGCCAGCAGCTTAATGGGGGACAGGGGGCGGGGCGAGCAGTACTTC.

This clone was observed once. The chain couples TRBV2 to TRBJ1-6, with D uncertain. Deletions cut 7 bases from V and 6 bases from J, with 16 bases between. The germline CDR1 and CDR2 sequences are SNHLY and FYNNEI. The CDR3 extends over 15 amino acids. The CDR3 DNA is TGTGCCAGCACCTACGTCCGGGATCCTAATTCACCCCTCCACTTT. Amino acids: CASTYVRDPNSPLHF.

This clone was seen more than once but under ten times. The J gene is TRBJ1-4, the V gene TRBV4-1, with D possibly matching TRBD1 (6 bases). Trimming stripped 1 base from V and 8 bases from J, with 8 bases between. The V gene's germline CDR1 is MGHRA and CDR2 YSYEKL. This CDR3 is built from 13 residues. The CDR3 coding sequence is TGCGCCAGCAGCCAAGGAAGGGGGGAAAAACTGTTTTTT. This gives the protein CASSQGRGEKLFF.

For the CDR3, the DNA is TGTGCCAGCAGTTTACTAACAGGGGGCAACGAGCAGTACTTC. Protein product: CASSLLTGGNEQYF. This rearrangement joins TRBV27 to TRBJ2-7, with TRBD1 identical over 9 bases. The CDR3 extends over 14 amino acids. J was trimmed by 5 bases and V by 2 bases; bases with no gene match: 4. Germline CDR1 and CDR2: MNHEY and SMNVEV (reference sequence).

This clone was recorded a few times. The DNA for the CDR3 is TGTGCCAGCAGCTACACCGGGACTAGCGGGAACGAGCAGTACTTC. This sequence encodes CASSYTGTSGNEQYF. The chain links TRBV7-2 to TRBJ2-7; 13 bases match TRBD2. Germline V gene sequence: CDR1 SGHTA, CDR2 FQGNSA. Germline trimming cut 4 bases from V and 5 bases from J; bases unmatched to any gene: 5. This CDR3 has 15 residues. Using reference TRBV7-2 and TRBJ2-7 for the parts outside the CDR3, the full variable domain is GAGVSQSPSNKVTEKGKDVELRCDPISGHTALYWYRQSLGQGLEFLIYFQGNSAPDKSGLPSDRFSAERTGGSVSTLTIQRTQQEDSAVYLCASSYTGTSGNEQYFGPGTRLTVT.

This clone is a singleton in its sample. This chain uses TRBV5-1 with TRBJ1-2, with TRBD1 matching 7 bases. Per germline, CDR1 SGHRS and CDR2 YFSETQ. The CDR3 covers 16 residues. V lost 2 bases, J lost 5 bases, and 12 bases stayed unmatched. The CDR3 is CASSFDAPETGYGYTF. CDR3 nucleotides: TGCGCCAGCAGCTTCGACGCACCGGAGACAGGGTATGGCTACACCTTC.

The chain uses TRBV30 and TRBJ2-7; perhaps TRBD2 as D (6 bases). Germline CDR1 is GTSNPN and CDR2 is SVGIG (reference sequence). The CDR3 is 15 residues long. V shed 2 bases and J shed 1 base, with 15 bases lying between them. The CDR3 is CAWSPGPGGSYEQYF. In DNA form, the CDR3 reads TGTGCCTGGAGTCCGGGACCCGGGGGATCCTACGAGCAGTACTTC.

There are a few counts of this clone. The chain combines TRBV10-3 with TRBJ1-4; D possibly corresponds to TRBD1 (5 bases). The CDR3 has 12 residues. Germline CDR1 and CDR2: ENHRY and SYGVKD. Trimming stripped 6 bases from V and 10 bases from J, with 12 bases between. The CDR3 here is CAIRPQEGKLFF. The CDR3 DNA sequence: TGTGCCATCAGACCACAGGAGGGAAAACTGTTTTTT.

J is TRBJ1-1 and V is TRBV6-5; D is unresolved. Germline V lookup: CDR1 MNHEY, CDR2 SVGAGI. V lost 2 bases and J 4 bases, leaving 8 bases between the germline ends. This CDR3 is 13 amino acids long. The CDR3 loop is CASSYMRSTEAFF. CDR3 in DNA: TGTGCCAGCAGTTACATGAGGAGCACTGAAGCTTTCTTT.

The CDR3 DNA sequence: TGTGCCAGCAGTTACGCAGGGGGAGGTGGCTACACCTTC. Its translation: CASSYAGGGGYTF. The gene calls are TRBV6-5 and TRBJ1-2, with 7 bases matching TRBD1. The CDR3 is 13 residues long. Germline V lookup: CDR1 MNHEY, CDR2 SVGAGI. V dropped 2 bases and J dropped 7; count of bases not matched to a gene: 4.

The V call is TRBV5-4, the J call TRBJ2-5; D remains unclear. Germline V gene lookup returns CDR1 SGHNT and CDR2 YYREEE (reference sequence). CDR3 length: 13 amino acids. The V end lost 1 base, the J end lost 2 bases, and 6 bases lay between the germline ends. In DNA, the CDR3 is TGTGCCAGCAGCTTGAACAGTCAAGAGACCCAGTACTTC. Translating it yields CASSLNSQETQYF. Full variable domain (rest looked up from reference TRBV5-4 and TRBJ2-5): ETGVTQSPTHLIKTRGQQVTLRCSSQSGHNTVSWYQQALGQGPQFIFQYYREEENGRGNFPPRFSGLQFPNYSSELNVNALELDDSALYLCASSLNSQETQYFGPGTRLLVL.